This T cell receptor (beta chain) was found in a study of cytomegalovirus exposure and HLA in healthy donors. As regards this clone: Its antigen is still unknown.

Donors were drawn from the roughly 130-subject validation cohort, separate from the approximately 680-subject first cohort. Study-wide results and caveats: Per published reports, the classifier diagnosed cytomegalovirus status with high specificity and sensitivity. Associated with cytomegalovirus, according to the listing, were about 160 TCR beta chains. A few chains linked to CMV were shown in vitro to be specific for CMV antigens.

CDR3 size: 15 residues. CDR1 MNHEY and CDR2 SMNVEV come from the germline V gene (reference sequence). V gave up 2 bases and J gave up 2 bases; unmatched junction bases: 6. Some clones are missing from TCRdb's copy, which holds only in-frame ones; the method was immunoSEQ multiplex PCR. The table shows about 190,000 clones, with roughly 80% occurring only once. The chain is built from TRBV27 and TRBJ2-7; 7 nucleotides line up with TRBD2. The specimen was PBMCs. The clonotype was recovered from a man younger than 35 in good health and CMV-seropositive. The CDR3 nucleotides are TGTGCCAGCAGTTTAGGGCTAGCGGAGACCTACGAGCAGTACTTC. It yields the protein CASSLGLAETYEQYF.